Listed below are T cell receptor beta chains from one sample, sequenced in a study of shared clonotypes between healthy human individuals. Profiling relied on immunoSEQ multiplex PCR, and the TCRdb table lists in-frame clones only, not all of them. The sample holds some 1.5 million clones, about 98% seen once. The sequenced material came from naive CD4+ T cells sorted from blood. These receptor sequences come from a young man in good health. The CDR3 runs from the conserved cysteine through the conserved F or W.

TRBV5-1	CASKPGSGANVLTF
TRBV5-4	CASSLVSRSYEQYF
TRBV10-3	CAIRNRQFASTDTQYF
TRBV6-5	CASSPGLAPNYEQYF
TRBV18	CASSPPGAGETQYF
TRBV25-1	CASSDLRGRYTDTQYF
TRBV14	CASSQAAYGYTF
TRBV5-4	CASSSPGSRPGDTQYF
TRBV5-1	CASSSRQGRQETQYF
TRBV9	CASSVVARSNEQFF
TRBV4-3	CASSQAATSGTYEQYF
TRBV7-2	CASSLNSAGNTGELFF
TRBV7-2	CASSTTYEQYF
TRBV28	CASKPRDRGGNQPQHF
TRBV27	CASSTSSGANVLTF
TRBV28	CASSFPDPFYEQYF
TRBV27	CATSGVGVSQETQYF
TRBV28	CASSLTYEQYF
TRBV5-1	CASSLVAEGGTQYF
TRBV6-5	CASSRDSYEQYF
TRBV7-3	CASSSDRAHQPQHF
TRBV19	CASSFLLGTNYGYTF
TRBV6-1	CASRLAETYNEQFF
TRBV5-1	CASSLALAGDIDEQFF
TRBV18	CASSPRAGGSYEQYF
TRBV28	CASSSPSNQPQHF
TRBV10-3	CATGWAGAAYEQYF
TRBV6-4	CASSETGILSNQPQHF
TRBV15	CATSRHNPHQWVRAYEQYF
TRBV18	CASSPLRQGPTGELFF
TRBV7-8	CASSFWTGRNEQYF
TRBV2	CASSGPGLAEAETQYF
TRBV19	CATSGTGLEKLFF
TRBV7-2	CASSSLAIGVKNTEAFF
TRBV19	CASSPPGRQGQYF
TRBV11-2	CASSLGLQGEAFF
TRBV7-9	CASSPEGGAYNEQFF
TRBV18	CASSPGTGGIGANVLTF
TRBV7-2	CASSLGREQNGRIYEQYF
TRBV11-2	CASSSSSGRNEQYF
TRBV30	CAWSTLAGGRADTQYF
TRBV21-1	CASSTLGGGHSGNTIYF
TRBV6-5	CASSPRQGIQPQHF
TRBV10-1	CASSESGTGVPNEQFF
TRBV5-4	CASSLAGRANTGELFF
TRBV19	CASSIGLAADTQYF
TRBV7-2	CASSLAGLQVGSEQFF
TRBV7-3	CASSLGLPAVTDTQYF
TRBV20-1	CSARRIGELFF
TRBV9	CASSVFTHNEQFF
TRBV15	CATSRTLGNTEAFF
TRBV5-1	CASSLGTSGAYEQYF
TRBV4-1	CASSQDGQGVQHF
TRBV7-9	CASSLGLQSGSEQFF
TRBV12-5	CASGLVRTGGVELFF
TRBV28	CASRTTGQRNQPQHF
TRBV10-1	CASSPDVYNEQFF
TRBV6-5	CASSTQDQPQHF